This TCR beta chain was captured in a study of human T cells and chemical hapten exposure. Study as a whole: Chiefly female patients presented with alopecia areata, totalis or universalis. Study observations and caveats: Once DPC sensitization occurred, TCRs above 1 in 1000 frequency showed no change.

V was clipped by 2 bases and J by 3 bases; unmatched bases: 3. In germline, CDR1 is SEHNR, CDR2 FQNEAQ (reference sequence). CDR3 length: 15 amino acids. Time point noted: patch test 1, 2 weeks after DPC sensitization. Specified treatment: therapeutic diphenylcyclopropenone sensitization with weekly scalp DPC. The template was total RNA from unfractionated whole blood. Each cDNA molecule in the library carried unique molecular identifiers. Via MiXCR, TCRdb re-called the RACE reads, giving one row per CDR3 protein. The sample consists of fewer than 400,000 distinct CDR3 sequences, under 8% of them appearing once. This clonotype was found many times. Its antigen remains unknown.

The chain links TRBV7-9 to TRBJ2-2; 7 positions agree with TRBD1. The sample in question was whole blood, obtained in connection with sensitization to the hapten diphenylcyclopropenone (DPC). The clonotype comes from a woman aged 18-29 years with alopecia areata. Some clones in this sample may be carry-over from other donors' samples. CDR3 nucleotide sequence: TGTGCCAGCAGCTTACTAACAGGGGACACCGGGGAGCTGTTTTTT. Amino acids: CASSLLTGDTGELFF.